The present T cell receptor (beta chain) was sequenced within a study of response to subunit inactivated influenza vaccine. Study results and limitations: The authors suggested that every seasonal influenza vaccination recruits few new T cells.

TCRdb processed the RT-PCR reads anew with MiXCR; each CDR3 protein has one entry. The sample carries hundreds of thousands of distinct CDR3 sequences, around 13% recorded once. This clonotype was observed a few times. Its antigen is unknown. The germline CDR1 and CDR2 sequences are SQVTM and ANQGSEA. With V trimmed by 7 bases and J by 4 bases, 8 bases remained unmatched. The CDR3 consists of 13 residues. The material sequenced was PBMCs from blood, taken 14 to 15 days before vaccination. V is TRBV29-1 and J is TRBJ1-1, with 8 bases lining up with TRBD1. This sequence originates from a man aged 50 to 60 who received an inactivated influenza vaccine. CDR3 coding DNA: TGCAGCGCCTTCACAGGGGGGACCACTGAAGCTTTCTTT. It yields the protein CSAFTGGTTEAFF.